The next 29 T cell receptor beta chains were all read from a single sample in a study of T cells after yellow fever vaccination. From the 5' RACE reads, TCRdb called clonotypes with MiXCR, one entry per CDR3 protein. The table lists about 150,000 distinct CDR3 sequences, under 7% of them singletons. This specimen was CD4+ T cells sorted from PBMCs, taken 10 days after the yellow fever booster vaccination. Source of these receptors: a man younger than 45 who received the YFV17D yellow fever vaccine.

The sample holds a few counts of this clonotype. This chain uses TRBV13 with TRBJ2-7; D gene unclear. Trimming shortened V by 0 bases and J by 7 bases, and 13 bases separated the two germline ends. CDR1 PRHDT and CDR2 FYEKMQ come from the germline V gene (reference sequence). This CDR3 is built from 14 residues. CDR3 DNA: TGTGCCAGCAGCTTAGGCCCGGGTTCCAGGGAGCAGTACTTC. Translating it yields CASSLGPGSREQYF. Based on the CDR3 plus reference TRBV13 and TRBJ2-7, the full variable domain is AAGVIQSPRHLIKEKRETATLKCYPIPRHDTVYWYQQGPGQDPQFLISFYEKMQSDKGSIPDRFSAQQFSDYHSELNMSSLELGDSALYFCASSLGPGSREQYFGPGTRLTVT.

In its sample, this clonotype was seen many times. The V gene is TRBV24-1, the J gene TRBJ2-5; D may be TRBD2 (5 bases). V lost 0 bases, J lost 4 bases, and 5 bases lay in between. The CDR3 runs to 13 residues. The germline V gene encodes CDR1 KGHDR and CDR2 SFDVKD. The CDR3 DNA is TGTGCCACCAGTGATTTGGGAGGAGAGACCCAGTACTTC. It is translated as CATSDLGGETQYF.

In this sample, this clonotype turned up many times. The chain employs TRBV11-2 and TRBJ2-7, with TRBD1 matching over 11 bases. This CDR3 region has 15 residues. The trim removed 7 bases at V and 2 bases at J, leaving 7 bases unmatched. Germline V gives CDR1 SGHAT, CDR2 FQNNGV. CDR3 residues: CASTGQGARAYEQYF. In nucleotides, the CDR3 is TGTGCCAGCACCGGACAGGGGGCCAGGGCCTACGAGCAGTACTTC.

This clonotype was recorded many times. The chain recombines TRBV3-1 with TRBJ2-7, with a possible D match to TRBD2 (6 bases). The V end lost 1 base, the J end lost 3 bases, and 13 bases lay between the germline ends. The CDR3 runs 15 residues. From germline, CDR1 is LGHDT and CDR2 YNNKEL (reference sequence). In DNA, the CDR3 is TGTGCCAGCAGCCAAGGCGGGACGATACGCTACGAGCAGTACTTC. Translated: CASSQGGTIRYEQYF.

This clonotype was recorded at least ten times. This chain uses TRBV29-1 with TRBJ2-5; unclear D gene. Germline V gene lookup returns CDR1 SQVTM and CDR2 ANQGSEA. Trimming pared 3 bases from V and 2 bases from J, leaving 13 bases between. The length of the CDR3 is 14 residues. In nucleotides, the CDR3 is TGCAGCGTTGAGGAGAGGCAAACGCAAGAGACCCAGTACTTC. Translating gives CSVEERQTQETQYF.

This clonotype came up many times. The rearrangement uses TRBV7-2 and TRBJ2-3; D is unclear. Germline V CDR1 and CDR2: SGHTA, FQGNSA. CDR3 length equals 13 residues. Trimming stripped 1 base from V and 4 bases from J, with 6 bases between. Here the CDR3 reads CASSLVRSDTQYF. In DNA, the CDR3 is TGTGCCAGCAGCTTAGTTAGATCAGATACGCAGTATTTT.

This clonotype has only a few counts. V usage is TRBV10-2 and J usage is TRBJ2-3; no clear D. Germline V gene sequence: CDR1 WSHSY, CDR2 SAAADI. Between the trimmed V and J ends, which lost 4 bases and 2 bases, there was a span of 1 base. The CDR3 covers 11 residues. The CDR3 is CASSATDTQYF. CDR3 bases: TGCGCCAGCAGTGCCACAGATACGCAGTATTTT.

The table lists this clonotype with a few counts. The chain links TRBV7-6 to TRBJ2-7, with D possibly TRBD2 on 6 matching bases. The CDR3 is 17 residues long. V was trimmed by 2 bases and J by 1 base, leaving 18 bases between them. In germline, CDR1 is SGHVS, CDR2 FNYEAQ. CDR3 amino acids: CASSLTTGLGGSYEQYF. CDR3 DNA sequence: TGTGCCAGCAGCTTAACCACGGGACTGGGCGGGTCCTACGAGCAGTACTTC.

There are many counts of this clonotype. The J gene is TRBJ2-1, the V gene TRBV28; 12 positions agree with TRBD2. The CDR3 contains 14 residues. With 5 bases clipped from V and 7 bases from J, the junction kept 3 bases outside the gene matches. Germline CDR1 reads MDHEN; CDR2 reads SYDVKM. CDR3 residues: CASSMTSGRNEQFF. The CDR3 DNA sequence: TGTGCCAGCAGTATGACTAGCGGGAGAAATGAGCAGTTCTTC.

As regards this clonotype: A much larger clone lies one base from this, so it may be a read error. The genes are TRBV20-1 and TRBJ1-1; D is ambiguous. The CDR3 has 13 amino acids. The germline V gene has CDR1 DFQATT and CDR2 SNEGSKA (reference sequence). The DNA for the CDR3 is TGCAGTGCTAGCGATACGGCGAACACTAAAGCTTTCTTT. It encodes CSASDTANTKAFF.

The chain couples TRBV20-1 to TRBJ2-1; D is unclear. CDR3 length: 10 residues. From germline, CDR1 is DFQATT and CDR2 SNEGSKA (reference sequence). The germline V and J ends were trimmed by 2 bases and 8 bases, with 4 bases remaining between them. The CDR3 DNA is TGCAGTGCTAGACTTGATGAGCAGTTCTTC. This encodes CSARLDEQFF.

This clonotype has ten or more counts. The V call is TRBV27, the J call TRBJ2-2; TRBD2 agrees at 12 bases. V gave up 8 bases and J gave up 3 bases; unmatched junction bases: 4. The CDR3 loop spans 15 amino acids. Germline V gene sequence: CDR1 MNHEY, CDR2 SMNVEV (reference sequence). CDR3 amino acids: CASGRLAGDTGELFF. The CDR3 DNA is TGTGCCAGCGGTAGACTAGCGGGAGACACCGGGGAGCTGTTTTTT.

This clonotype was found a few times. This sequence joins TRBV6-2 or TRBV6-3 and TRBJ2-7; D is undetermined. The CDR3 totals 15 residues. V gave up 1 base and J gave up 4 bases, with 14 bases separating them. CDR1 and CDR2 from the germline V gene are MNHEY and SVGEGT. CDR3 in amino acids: CASSYWAGSQYEQYF. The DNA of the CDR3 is TGTGCCAGCAGTTACTGGGCAGGTTCCCAGTACGAGCAGTACTTC.

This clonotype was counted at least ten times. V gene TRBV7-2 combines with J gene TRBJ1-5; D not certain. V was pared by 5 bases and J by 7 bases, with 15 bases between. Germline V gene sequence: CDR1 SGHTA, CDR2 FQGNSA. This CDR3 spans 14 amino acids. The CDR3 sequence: CASSPVGLRQPQHF. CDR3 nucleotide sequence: TGTGCCAGCAGCCCCGTGGGTCTGCGACAGCCCCAGCATTTT.

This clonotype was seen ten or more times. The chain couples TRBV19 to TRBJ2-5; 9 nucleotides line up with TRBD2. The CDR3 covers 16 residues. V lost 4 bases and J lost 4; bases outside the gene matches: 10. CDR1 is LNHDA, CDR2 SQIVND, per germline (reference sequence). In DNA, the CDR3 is TGTGCCAGTAGTACGGGACAGCGGGGGGCGGGAGAGACCCAGTACTTC. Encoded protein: CASSTGQRGAGETQYF.

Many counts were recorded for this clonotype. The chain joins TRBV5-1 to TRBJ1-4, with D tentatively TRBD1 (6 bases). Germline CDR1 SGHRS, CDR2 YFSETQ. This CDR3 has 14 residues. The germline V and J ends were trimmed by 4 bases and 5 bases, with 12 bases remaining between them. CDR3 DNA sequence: TGCGCCAGCAGCCAAGGGGGACGGAATGAAAAACTGTTTTTT. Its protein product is CASSQGGRNEKLFF. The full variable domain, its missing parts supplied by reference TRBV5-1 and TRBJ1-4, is KAGVTQTPRYLIKTRGQQVTLSCSPISGHRSVSWYQQTPGQGLQFLFEYFSETQRNKGNFPGRFSGRQFSNSRSEMNVSTLELGDSALYLCASSQGGRNEKLFFGSGTQLSVL.

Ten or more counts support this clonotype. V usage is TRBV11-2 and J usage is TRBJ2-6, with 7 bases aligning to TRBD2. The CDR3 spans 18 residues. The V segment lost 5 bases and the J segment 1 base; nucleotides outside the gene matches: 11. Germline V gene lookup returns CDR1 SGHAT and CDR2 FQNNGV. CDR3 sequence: CASSIGTKYLSGANVLTF. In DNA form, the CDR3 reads TGTGCCAGCAGCATCGGGACTAAATACTTATCTGGGGCCAACGTCCTGACTTTC.

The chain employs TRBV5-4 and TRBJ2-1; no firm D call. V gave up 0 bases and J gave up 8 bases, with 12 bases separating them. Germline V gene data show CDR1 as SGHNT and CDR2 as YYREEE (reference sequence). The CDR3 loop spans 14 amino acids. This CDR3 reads CASSLVTLRYEQFF. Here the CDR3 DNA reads TGTGCCAGCAGCTTGGTGACTCTACGATATGAGCAGTTCTTC.

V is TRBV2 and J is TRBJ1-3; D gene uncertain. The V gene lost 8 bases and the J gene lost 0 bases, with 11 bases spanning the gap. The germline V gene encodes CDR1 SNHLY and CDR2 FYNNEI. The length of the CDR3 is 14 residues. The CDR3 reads CASEFGSSGNTIYF. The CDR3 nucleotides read TGTGCCAGCGAATTTGGATCCTCTGGAAACACCATATATTTT.

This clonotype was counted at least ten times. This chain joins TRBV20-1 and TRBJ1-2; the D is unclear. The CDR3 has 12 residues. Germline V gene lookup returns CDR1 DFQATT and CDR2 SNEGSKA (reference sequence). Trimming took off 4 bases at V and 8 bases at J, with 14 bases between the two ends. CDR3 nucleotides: TGCAGTGCTACGTATCGAGGCTGGGGCTACACCTTC. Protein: CSATYRGWGYTF.

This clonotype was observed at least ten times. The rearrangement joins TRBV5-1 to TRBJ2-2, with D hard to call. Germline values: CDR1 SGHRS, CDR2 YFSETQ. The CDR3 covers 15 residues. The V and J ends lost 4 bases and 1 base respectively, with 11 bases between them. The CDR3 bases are TGCGCCAGCAGCAGATTACGACTGAACACCGGGGAGCTGTTTTTT. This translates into CASSRLRLNTGELFF.

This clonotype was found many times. CDR3 amino acids: CASKQVYEQFF. As DNA, the CDR3 is TGTGCCAGCAAACAAGTATATGAGCAGTTCTTC. The chain combines TRBV2 with TRBJ2-1; D call uncertain. This CDR3 contains 11 residues. The germline gives CDR1 SNHLY, CDR2 FYNNEI. V lost 7 bases and J lost 8, with 9 bases in between.

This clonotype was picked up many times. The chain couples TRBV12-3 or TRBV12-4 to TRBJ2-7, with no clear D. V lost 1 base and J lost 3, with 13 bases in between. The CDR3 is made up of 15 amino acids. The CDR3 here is CASSLGQRVGYEQYF. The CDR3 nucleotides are TGTGCCAGCAGTTTAGGGCAGCGAGTTGGCTACGAGCAGTACTTC.

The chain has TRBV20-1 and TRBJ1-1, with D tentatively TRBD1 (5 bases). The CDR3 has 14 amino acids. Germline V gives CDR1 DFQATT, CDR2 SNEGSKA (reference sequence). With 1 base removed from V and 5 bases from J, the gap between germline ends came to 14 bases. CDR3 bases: TGCAGTGCTAGAGTGGGGGGGGGATCAACTGAAGCTTTCTTT. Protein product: CSARVGGGSTEAFF.

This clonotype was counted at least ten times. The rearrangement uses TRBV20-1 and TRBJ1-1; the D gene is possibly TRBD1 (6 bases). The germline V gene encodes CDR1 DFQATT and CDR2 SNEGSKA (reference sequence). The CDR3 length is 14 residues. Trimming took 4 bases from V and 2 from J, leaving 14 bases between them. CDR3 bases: TGCAGTGCTATGGCAGGGGTGATTAACACTGAAGCTTTCTTT. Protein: CSAMAGVINTEAFF.

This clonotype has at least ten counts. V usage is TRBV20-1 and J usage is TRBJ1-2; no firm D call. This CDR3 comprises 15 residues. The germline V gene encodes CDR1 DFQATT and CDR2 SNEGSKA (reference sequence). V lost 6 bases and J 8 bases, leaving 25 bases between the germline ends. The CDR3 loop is CSALVIRAGRIGYTF. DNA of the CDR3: TGCAGTGCCCTGGTAATACGGGCAGGAAGGATCGGCTACACCTTC.

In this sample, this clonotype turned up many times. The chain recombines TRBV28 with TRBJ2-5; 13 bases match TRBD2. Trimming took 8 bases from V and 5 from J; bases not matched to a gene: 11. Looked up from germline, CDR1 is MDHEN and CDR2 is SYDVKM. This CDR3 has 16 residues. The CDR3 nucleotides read TGTGCCAGCCTTGGACTAGCGGGAGTGGAGAAGGAGACCCAGTACTTC. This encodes CASLGLAGVEKETQYF.

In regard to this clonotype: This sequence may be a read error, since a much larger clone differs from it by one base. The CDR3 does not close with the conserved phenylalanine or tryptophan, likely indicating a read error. The CDR3 sequence is CSAIGRSPTDTQYS. Written as DNA, the CDR3 is TGCAGTGCTATCGGCAGATCCCCCACAGATACGCAGTATTCT. The chain combines TRBV20-1 with TRBJ2-3; no reliable D call. This CDR3 is 14 amino acids long. Germline CDR1 is DFQATT and CDR2 is SNEGSKA (reference sequence). V dropped 4 bases and J dropped 2 bases, with 13 bases sitting between them.

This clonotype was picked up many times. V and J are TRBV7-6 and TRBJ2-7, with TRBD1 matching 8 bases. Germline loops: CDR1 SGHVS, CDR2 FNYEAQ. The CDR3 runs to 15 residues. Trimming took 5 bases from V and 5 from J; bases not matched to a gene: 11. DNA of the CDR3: TGTGCCAGCAGCCGGGGACAGGCTTTTTCCAACGAGCAGTACTTC. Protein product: CASSRGQAFSNEQYF.